This TCR beta chain emerged from a study of blood T cell repertoires in COVID-19. About the study: From the United States, Italy and Spain came samples of acute and convalescent COVID-19. Nucleic acid was either cDNA or gDNA, and it came from T cells, B-cell-depleted T cells, or PBMCs.

In the source study's methods: Estimated nucleated cell counts came from reference gene primer amplification. Some clones are missing from TCRdb's copy, which holds only in-frame ones; the method was immunoSEQ multiplex PCR. V, J and clone size derive from that table, while D and trimming were established from the DNA sequence. The sample records 250,000 to 300,000 clones, around 87% being singletons. The sequencing input was peripheral blood. This TCR was sampled from a woman aged 40-49 years who had recovered from COVID-19.

Here the CDR3 DNA reads TGTGCCAGCAGCCCCTTGGATACGCAGTATTTT. Amino acids: CASSPLDTQYF. The gene calls are TRBV7-9 and TRBJ2-3, with unresolved D. With 5 bases removed from V and 6 bases from J, the gap between germline ends came to 6 bases. CDR1 and CDR2 from the germline V gene are SEHNR and FQNEAQ (reference sequence). The CDR3 has 11 residues.